This TCR beta chain originates from a study of CD8 T cells in Susac syndrome (dated by TCRdb to about 2019). In the study overall: The study used repertoire sequencing to test whether antigen drove CD8+ T cell activation and differentiation in Susac syndrome. Clonality of the CD8+ T cell repertoire was compared between eleven to twelve healthy donors, roughly 14 Susac syndrome patients and fewer than 16 multiple sclerosis patients.

The CDR3 starts with the cysteine, ends with the phenylalanine, and has 15 residues. Only the CDR3 part of the read is kept: 45 bases, read in frame from the first base. Per the germline V gene (reference sequence), SEHNR is the CDR1 and FQNEAQ is the CDR2. V is shortened by 3 bases, J by 2 bases, and the region joining them spans 12 bases. RNA was extracted using the RNeasy kit, and about 0.45 to 1 ug of the RNA was reverse transcribed with random hexamers. The immunoSEQ multiplex PCR assay, covering 54 Vbeta and 13 Jbeta segments, was used to amplify TCR beta CDR3 regions. Bias from PCR amplification was corrected by using a synthetic template baseline for primer optimization and for computational correction. In the source study's methods: Reads were assigned to V, D and J genes according to IMGT and analyzed in immunoSEQ Analyzer, with only productive sequences retained. Clonality was calculated as one minus the Shannon entropy normalized by log2 of the number of productive unique sequences. For each patient and control, public and private clones were evaluated within the 100 most prevalent clones. Susac-specific clones were defined as absent from healthy and MS cohorts, 850 to 1,300 published viral clones and other ImmuneACCESS disease sequences. In-frame beta chains were kept once TCRdb had trimmed the public reads at Q25 with fastp and called clones with MiXCR. Duplicate CDR3 protein sequences are folded into a single record with the most common DNA and genes. The authors' filters were not applied to this entry. Recorded for this sample are 200,000 to 250,000 distinct CDR3 sequences; around nine tenths of them occurred a single time. 0.1% to 0.15% of the sample lies in the top ten.

What the work shows at the level of the full study, not this receptor alone: The number of individuals in the TCR sequencing and HLA analysis was recognized as being relatively small.

Concerning this clonotype: The specificity of this receptor is unknown. Per-nucleotide qualities are absent, and no much larger clonotype sits a single base away.

Peripheral blood CD8+ and CD4+ T cells from healthy donors, Susac syndrome patients and multiple sclerosis patients were profiled using high-throughput TCR beta sequencing. Multiple sclerosis controls were treatment-naive patients with stable or active relapsing-remitting disease fulfilling revised McDonald criteria. Bulk CD8+ and CD4+ T cells were purified by magnetic negative isolation, while CD8+ TEMRA cells were enriched using FACS. Blood was drawn into EDTA tubes, processed within 24 hours, and PBMCs were isolated by density gradient centrifugation. PBMCs intended for TCR sequencing were frozen in liquid nitrogen and were later thawed in a 37 degrees C water bath. The sorted or isolated CD4+, CD8+ and CD8+ TEMRA cells had a purity of 90% or higher.

The sequence is built from TRBV7-9 and TRBJ2-3; the D gene is possibly TRBD2, with 5 bases matching. The sample consisted of CD8+ T cells from PBMCs. The sequence was obtained from a human donor with multiple sclerosis. The DNA is TGTGCCAGCAGCTTGAAAGCGGATCTCACAGATACGCAGTATTTT. It codes for CASSLKADLTDTQYF.